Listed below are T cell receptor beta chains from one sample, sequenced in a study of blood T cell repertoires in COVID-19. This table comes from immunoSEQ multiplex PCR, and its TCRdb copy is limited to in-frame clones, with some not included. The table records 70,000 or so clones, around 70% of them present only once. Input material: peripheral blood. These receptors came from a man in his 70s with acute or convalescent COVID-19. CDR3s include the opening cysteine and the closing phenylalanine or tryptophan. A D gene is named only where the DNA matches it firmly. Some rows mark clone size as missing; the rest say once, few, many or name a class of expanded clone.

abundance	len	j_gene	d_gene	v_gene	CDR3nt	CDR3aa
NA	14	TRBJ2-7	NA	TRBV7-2	TGTGCCAGCAGCTTAGGGACAAGGTCCTACGAGCAGTACTTC	CASSLGTRSYEQYF
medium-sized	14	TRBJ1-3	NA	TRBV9	TGTGCCAGCAGCGAGGACAGCTCTGGAAACACCATATATTTT	CASSEDSSGNTIYF
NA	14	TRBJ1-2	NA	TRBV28	TGTGCCAGCAGTTCTTTAACAGGGTACTATGGCTACACCTTC	CASSSLTGYYGYTF
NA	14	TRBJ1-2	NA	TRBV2	TGTGCCAGCAGTGGATCGAACCCTATTTATGGCTACACCTTC	CASSGSNPIYGYTF
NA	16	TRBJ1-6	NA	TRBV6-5	TGTGCCAGCAGTTACTCGGGCAGGGTCGGGAATTCACCCCTCCACTTT	CASSYSGRVGNSPLHF
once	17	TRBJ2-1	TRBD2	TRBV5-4	TGTGCCAGCAGCTTAGGATTAGTGCTAGCGGGAGGAAGTGAGCAGTTCTTC	CASSLGLVLAGGSEQFF
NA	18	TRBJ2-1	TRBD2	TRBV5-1	TGCGCCAGCAGCACTGGGACTAGCGGGTGGAGCTCCTACAATGAGCAGTTCTTC	CASSTGTSGWSSYNEQFF
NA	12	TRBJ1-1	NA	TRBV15	TGTGCCACCAGCAGACAGTACGCTGAAGCTTTCTTT	CATSRQYAEAFF
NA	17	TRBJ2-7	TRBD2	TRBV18	TGTGCCAGCTCACACCGGGGGGGGGAGGGCCCCTCAGGAGAGCAGTACTTC	CASSHRGGEGPSGEQYF
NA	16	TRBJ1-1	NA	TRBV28	TGTGCCAGCAGTCCGCCCGATTTGACAGGGAACACTGAAGCTTTCTTT	CASSPPDLTGNTEAFF
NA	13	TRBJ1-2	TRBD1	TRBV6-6	TGTGCCAGCAGTTACCAGACAGGGGTCGGCTACACCTTC	CASSYQTGVGYTF
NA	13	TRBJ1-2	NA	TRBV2	TGTGCCAGCAGTGAAGTCCCCCGAGGAGGCTACACCTTC	CASSEVPRGGYTF
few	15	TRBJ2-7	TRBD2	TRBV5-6	TGTGCCAGCAGCTTATTAGCGGGAGGAAGCGACGAGCAGTACTTC	CASSLLAGGSDEQYF
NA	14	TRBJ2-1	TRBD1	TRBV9	TGTGCCAGCAGCGTAGCGGGACAGAGCAATGAGCAGTTCTTC	CASSVAGQSNEQFF
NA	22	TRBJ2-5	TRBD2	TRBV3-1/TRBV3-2	TGTGCCAGCAGCCAAGATGGTTCCGGGACTAGCGGCACCCGATCAATACAAGAGACCCAGTACTTC	CASSQDGSGTSGTRSIQETQYF
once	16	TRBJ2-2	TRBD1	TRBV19	TGTGCCAGTATCCCAGGGGGCCGCCAGAACACCGGGGAGCTGTTTTTT	CASIPGGRQNTGELFF
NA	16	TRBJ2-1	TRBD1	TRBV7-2	TGTGCCAGCAGCTTATCCGGGACAGGGGCCTACAATGAGCAGTTCTTC	CASSLSGTGAYNEQFF
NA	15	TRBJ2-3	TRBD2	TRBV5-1	TGCGCCAGCAGCCCCGGGACTAGCGGGAGGATGTCGCAGTATTTT	CASSPGTSGRMSQYF
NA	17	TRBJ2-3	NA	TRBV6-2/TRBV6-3	TGTGCCAGCAGTTACGGGTCCGGGAGCACCCCATCAGATACGCAGTATTTT	CASSYGSGSTPSDTQYF
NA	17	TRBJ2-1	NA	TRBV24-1	TGTGCCACCAGTGATTCGCTCACAGAATTCCAACGGGGTGAGCAGTTCTTC	CATSDSLTEFQRGEQFF
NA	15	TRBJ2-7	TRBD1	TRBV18	TGTGCCAGCTCAACCGGGACAGGGGGCGGCTACGAGCAGTACTTC	CASSTGTGGGYEQYF
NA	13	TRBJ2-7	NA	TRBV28	TGTGCCAGCAGTTTACAGGGGATCTACGAGCAGTACTTC	CASSLQGIYEQYF
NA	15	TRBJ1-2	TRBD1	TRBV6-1	TGTGCCAGCAGTGACGCGCCGACAGGGGTGGGTGGCTACACCTTC	CASSDAPTGVGGYTF
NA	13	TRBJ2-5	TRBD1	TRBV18	TGTGCCAGCTCATACAGGGGGGAAGAGACCCAGTACTTC	CASSYRGEETQYF
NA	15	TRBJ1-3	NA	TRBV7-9	TGTGCCAGCAGCCTCCGGGGACATGCCGGAAACACCATATATTTT	CASSLRGHAGNTIYF
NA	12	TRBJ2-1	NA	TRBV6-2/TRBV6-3	TGTGCCAGCAGCCGACTACTCCATGAGCAGTTCTTC	CASSRLLHEQFF
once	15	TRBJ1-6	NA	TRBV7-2	TGTGTCAGCAGCTTAAGAGGGGGAATTGATTCACCCCTCCACTTT	CVSSLRGGIDSPLHF
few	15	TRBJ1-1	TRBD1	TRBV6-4	TGTGCCAGCAGTGACGGGACAGGGGGCAACACTGAAGCTTTCTTT	CASSDGTGGNTEAFF
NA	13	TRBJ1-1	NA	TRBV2	TGTGCCAGCAGTCAACAGGGGAACACTGAAGCTTTCTTT	CASSQQGNTEAFF
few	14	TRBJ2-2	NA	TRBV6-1	TGTGCCAGCAGTGAAGAGGGGTGGACCGGGGAGCTGTTTTTT	CASSEEGWTGELFF
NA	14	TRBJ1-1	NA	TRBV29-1	TGCAGCGCCATAAGGGCAGGGGTAAACACTGAAGCTTTCTTT	CSAIRAGVNTEAFF
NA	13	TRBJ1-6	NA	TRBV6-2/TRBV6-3	TGTGCCAGCAGTTACTTACAGGATTCACCCCTCCACTTT	CASSYLQDSPLHF
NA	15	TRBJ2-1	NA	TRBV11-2	TGTGCCAGCAGCCCCTCGCAGGGGACCTACAATGAGCAGTTCTTC	CASSPSQGTYNEQFF
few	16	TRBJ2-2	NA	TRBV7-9	TGTGCCAGCAGCTTAGCGCCAGGCAGAAACACCGGGGAGCTGTTTTTT	CASSLAPGRNTGELFF
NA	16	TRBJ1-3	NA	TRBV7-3	TGTGCCAGCAGCTTGAGAGGGCCAAACTCTGGAAACACCATATATTTT	CASSLRGPNSGNTIYF
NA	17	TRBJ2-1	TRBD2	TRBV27	TGTGCCAGCAGTCCCTCTCTAGCGGTTAGCTCCTACAATGAGCAGTTCTTC	CASSPSLAVSSYNEQFF
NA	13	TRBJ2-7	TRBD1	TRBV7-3	TGTGCCAGCAGCTTCGACAGGGGAGGCGAGCAGTACTTC	CASSFDRGGEQYF
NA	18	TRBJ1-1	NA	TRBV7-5	TGTGCCAGAAGCTTAGAAGGGGGCAGGAGACGAAGGGACACTGAAGCTTTCTTT	CARSLEGGRRRRDTEAFF
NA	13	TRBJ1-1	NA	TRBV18	TGTGCCAGCTCACCACGCGGGGAGAGGGAAGCTTTCTTT	CASSPRGEREAFF
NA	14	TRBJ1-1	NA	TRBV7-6	TGTGCCAGCAGCCCCGGAACGGGTTACACTGAAGCTTTCTTT	CASSPGTGYTEAFF
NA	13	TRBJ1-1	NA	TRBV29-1	TGCAGCGTTGAAGGTCAGATGAACACTGAAGCTTTCTTT	CSVEGQMNTEAFF